The 2 T cell receptor beta chains reported below all come from one sample, sequenced in a study of T cells after yellow fever vaccination. One entry per CDR3 protein, called by TCRdb with MiXCR from the 5' RACE reads. The data contain some 600,000 distinct CDR3 sequences, roughly an eighth of them seen just once; the ten biggest clones take up 15%. Sequencing used PBMCs, obtained on the day of the yellow fever booster vaccination. These receptors were collected from a man younger than 45 who received the YFV17D yellow fever vaccine.

J is TRBJ2-2 and V is TRBV14; the D gene is possibly TRBD2 (5 bases). The CDR3 is 18 residues long. The germline V and J ends were trimmed by 2 bases and 13 bases, with 29 bases remaining between them. The germline CDR1 and CDR2 sequences are SGHDN and FVKESK. The DNA for the CDR3 is TGTGCCAGCAGCCAATTGAAAGGAGTCACGTACACCGGGGAGCGGCTGTTTTTT. Translating gives CASSQLKGVTYTGERLFF.

This clonotype was seen many times. V is TRBV7-8 and J is TRBJ1-1; D uncertain. V lost 5 bases and J 1 base, leaving 11 bases between the germline ends. Germline V gives CDR1 SGHVS, CDR2 FQNEAQ. The CDR3 is 14 amino acids. CDR3 region: CASSALGSNTEAFF. As DNA, the CDR3 is TGTGCCAGCAGCGCCCTCGGGTCGAACACTGAAGCTTTCTTT.